This T cell receptor (beta chain) comes out of a study of control samples from healthy donors and cancer patients. Clones were read by immunoSEQ multiplex PCR, and TCRdb kept only the in-frame ones, dropping some. Of approximately 90,000 clones listed, 70% to 90% are singletons. V shed 1 base, J shed 0 bases, and the junction held 10 bases outside the gene matches. The CDR3 runs to 18 residues. CDR1 SGHNT and CDR2 YENEEA come from the germline V gene. The specimen was blood. The rearrangement joins TRBV11-3 to TRBJ2-7, with TRBD2 matching over 9 bases. This TCR derives from a woman aged 40 to 49 in good health. Here the CDR3 DNA reads TGTGCCAGCAGCTTAGGGGTCCTAGCGGGGCCAAGCTCCTACGAGCAGTACTTC. Its translation: CASSLGVLAGPSSYEQYF.